The sequence of this T cell receptor beta chain was determined in a study of memory CD4+ T cells and cytomegalovirus serostatus. Single viable CD3+CD4+CD8-CD45RO+ cells were sorted as the memory CD4+ T cells. Clones were read by immunoSEQ multiplex PCR, and TCRdb kept only the in-frame ones, dropping some. The sample includes under 40,000 clones, around 80% of them seen just once. Germline-derived CDR1 and CDR2 are SGDLS and YYNGEE. Trimming cost V 0 bases and J 1 base; bases outside gene matches: 9. CDR3 length equals 18 residues. The chain links TRBV9 to TRBJ2-4, with TRBD2 matching 8 bases. Sequencing was done on a sample of memory CD4+ T cells from blood. This clonotype originated in an adult in good health and CMV-seropositive. CDR3 protein: CASSVVGPRGGAKNIQYF. CDR3 in DNA: TGTGCCAGCAGCGTAGTCGGACCTCGGGGGGGGGCCAAAAACATTCAGTACTTC. Full variable domain (remainder filled in from reference TRBV9 and TRBJ2-4): DSGVTQTPKHLITATGQRVTLRCSPRSGDLSVYWYQQSLDQGLQFLIQYYNGEERAKGNILERFSAQQFPDLHSELNLSSLELGDSALYFCASSVVGPRGGAKNIQYFGAGTRLSVL.